This T cell receptor beta chain was identified during a study of T cell repertoires in cytomegalovirus infection. Study background: The authors used CMV epitopes that were HLA-C-restricted (recently identified) and HLA-B-restricted (well studied). A matching HLA type, together with CMV infection, was signaled by public TCR beta signatures.

TCRdb recomputed calls from the reads with MiXCR, one row per CDR3 protein. In the table there are roughly 150,000 distinct CDR3 sequences, approximately 30% of which are singletons. Overall study results and limits: Ex vivo, HLA-C-restricted CMV-specific TCR beta clonotypes prevailed over the rest of the response. The cumulative frequency of public TCR beta families identified carriers of CMV plus the relevant HLA.

There are 14 residues in the CDR3. Trimming pared 2 bases from V and 4 bases from J, leaving 14 bases between. Germline CDR1 and CDR2: SQVTM and ANQGSEA. About this clonotype itself: No antigen is known for it.

This TCR was recovered from a human donor in good health (CMV status not recorded). Some clones in this sample may be carry-over from other donors' samples. V is TRBV29-1 and J is TRBJ1-2, with D unresolved. The specimen was CD8+ T cells from cultured PBMCs, collected from culture after CMV antigen stimulation. CDR3 residues: CSVETAGRFYGYTF. The CDR3 nucleotides read TGCAGCGTTGAAACGGCGGGGAGATTCTATGGCTACACCTTC. The variable domain in full, with the rest retrieved from reference TRBV29-1 and TRBJ1-2, is SAVISQKPSRDICQRGTSLTIQCQVDSQVTMMFWYRQQPGQSLTLIATANQGSEATYESGFVIDKFPISRPNLTFSTLTVSNMSPEDSSIYLCSVETAGRFYGYTFGSGTRLTVV.